The entry that follows covers one T cell receptor (beta chain) sequence. The antigen is undetermined. This sample is drawn from a study of T cell repertoires in cytomegalovirus infection. The study, taken as a whole, reports: The study found HLA-C-restricted CMV-specific TCR beta clonotypes dominating the ex vivo response. Totalled public TCR beta family frequency picked out people who carried CMV plus the relevant HLA.

After removal of 1 base from V and 15 bases from J, the junction contained 3 bases not matched to a gene. The germline CDR1 and CDR2 sequences are LGHNA and YSLEER. The CDR3 is made up of 13 amino acids. MiXCR, run by TCRdb on the reads, gives a single entry per CDR3 protein. The data show around 130,000 distinct CDR3 sequences, with 24% seen just once and roughly 35% held by the top ten. The chain links TRBV4-3 to TRBJ2-1, with 13 bases lining up with TRBD2. This clonotype was sampled from a human donor in good health (CMV status not recorded). Some clones in this sample may be carry-over from other donors' samples. The specimen was PBMCs, sequenced either directly or after in vitro stimulation (not recorded which). The chain's CDR3 is CASSQVLAGGSFF. The CDR3 DNA reads as TGCGCCAGCAGCCAAGTACTAGCGGGAGGGTCGTTCTTC.